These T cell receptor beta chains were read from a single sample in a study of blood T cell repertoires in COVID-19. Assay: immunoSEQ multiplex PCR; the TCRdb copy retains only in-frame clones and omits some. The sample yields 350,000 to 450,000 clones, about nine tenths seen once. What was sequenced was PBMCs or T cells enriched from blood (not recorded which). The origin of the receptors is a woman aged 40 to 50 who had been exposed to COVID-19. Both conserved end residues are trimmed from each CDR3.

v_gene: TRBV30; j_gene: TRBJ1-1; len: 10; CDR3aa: AWEQGATEAF
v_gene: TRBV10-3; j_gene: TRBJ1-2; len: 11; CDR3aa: AISEYSSDGYT
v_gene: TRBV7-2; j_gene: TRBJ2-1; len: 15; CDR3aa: ASSLGPFPSSYNEQF
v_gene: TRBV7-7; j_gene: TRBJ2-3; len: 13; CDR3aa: ASSLGTGDADTQY
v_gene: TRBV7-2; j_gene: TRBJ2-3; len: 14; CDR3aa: ASSQSGARGTDTQY
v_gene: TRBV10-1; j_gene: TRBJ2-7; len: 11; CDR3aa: ASSGVRLGEQY
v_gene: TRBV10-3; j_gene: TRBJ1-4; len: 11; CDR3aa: AISRDNNEKLF
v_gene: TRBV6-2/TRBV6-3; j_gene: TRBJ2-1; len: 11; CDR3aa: ASSSSSYNEQF
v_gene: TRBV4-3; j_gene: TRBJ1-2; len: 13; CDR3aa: ASSQDFRRIYGYT
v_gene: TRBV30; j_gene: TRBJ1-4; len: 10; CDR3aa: AWSPKGGQLF
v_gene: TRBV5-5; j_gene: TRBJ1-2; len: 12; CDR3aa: ASSPRSSNYGYT
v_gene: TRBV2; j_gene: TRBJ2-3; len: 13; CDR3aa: ASRGEGARADTQY
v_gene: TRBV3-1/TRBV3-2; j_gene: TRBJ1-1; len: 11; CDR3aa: ASSRQTHTEAF
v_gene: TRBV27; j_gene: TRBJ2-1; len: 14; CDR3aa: ASSRRSSGLYNEQF
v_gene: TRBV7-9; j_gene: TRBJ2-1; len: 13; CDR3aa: ASSLTSGWSNEQF
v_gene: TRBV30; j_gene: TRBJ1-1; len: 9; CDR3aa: AWTQAGEAF
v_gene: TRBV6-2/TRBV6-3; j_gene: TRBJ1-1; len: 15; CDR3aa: ASSSRTGGMKTTEAF
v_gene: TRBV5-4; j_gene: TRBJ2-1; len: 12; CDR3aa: ASALAGGHNEQF
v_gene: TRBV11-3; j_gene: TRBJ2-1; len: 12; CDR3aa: ASSPRDLTNEQF
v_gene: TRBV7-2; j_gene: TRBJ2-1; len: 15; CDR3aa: ASSQWTSGKAYNEQF
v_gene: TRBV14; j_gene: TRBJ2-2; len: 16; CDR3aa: ASSQGVIGGRNTGELF
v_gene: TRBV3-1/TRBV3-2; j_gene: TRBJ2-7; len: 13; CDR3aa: ASSQAQRGTYEQY
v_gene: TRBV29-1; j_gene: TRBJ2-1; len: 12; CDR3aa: SVGLAGTYNEQF
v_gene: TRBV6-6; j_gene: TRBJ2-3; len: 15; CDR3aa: ASSLNPHLSGGSLQY
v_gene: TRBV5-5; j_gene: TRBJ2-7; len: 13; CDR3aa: ASSSRDRGPYEQY
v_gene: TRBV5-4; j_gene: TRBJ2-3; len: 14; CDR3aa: ASSLRAGGSTDTQY
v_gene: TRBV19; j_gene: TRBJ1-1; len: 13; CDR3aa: ASRRRQEVNTEAF
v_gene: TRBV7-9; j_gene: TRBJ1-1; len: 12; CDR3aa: ASSLVPGNGEAF
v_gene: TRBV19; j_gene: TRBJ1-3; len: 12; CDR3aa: ASSPTGSTNTIY
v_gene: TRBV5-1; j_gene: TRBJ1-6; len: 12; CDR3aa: ASSLGLPNSPLH
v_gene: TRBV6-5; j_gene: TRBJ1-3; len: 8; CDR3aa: ATGYRPIY